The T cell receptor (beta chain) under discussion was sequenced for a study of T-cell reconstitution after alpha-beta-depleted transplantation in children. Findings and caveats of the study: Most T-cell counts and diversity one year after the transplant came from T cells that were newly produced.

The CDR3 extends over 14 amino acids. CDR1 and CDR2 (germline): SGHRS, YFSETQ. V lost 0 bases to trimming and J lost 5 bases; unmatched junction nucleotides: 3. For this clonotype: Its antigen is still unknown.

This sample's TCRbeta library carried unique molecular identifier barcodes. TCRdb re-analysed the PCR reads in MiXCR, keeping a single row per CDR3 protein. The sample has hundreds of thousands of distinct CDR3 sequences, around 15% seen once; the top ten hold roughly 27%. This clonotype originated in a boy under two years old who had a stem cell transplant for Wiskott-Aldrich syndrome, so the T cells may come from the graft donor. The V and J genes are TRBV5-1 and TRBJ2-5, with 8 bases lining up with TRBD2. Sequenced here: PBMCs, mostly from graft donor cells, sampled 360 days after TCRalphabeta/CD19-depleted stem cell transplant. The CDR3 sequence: CASSLGLAMETQYF. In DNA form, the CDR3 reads TGCGCCAGCAGCTTGGGACTAGCGATGGAGACCCAGTACTTC.